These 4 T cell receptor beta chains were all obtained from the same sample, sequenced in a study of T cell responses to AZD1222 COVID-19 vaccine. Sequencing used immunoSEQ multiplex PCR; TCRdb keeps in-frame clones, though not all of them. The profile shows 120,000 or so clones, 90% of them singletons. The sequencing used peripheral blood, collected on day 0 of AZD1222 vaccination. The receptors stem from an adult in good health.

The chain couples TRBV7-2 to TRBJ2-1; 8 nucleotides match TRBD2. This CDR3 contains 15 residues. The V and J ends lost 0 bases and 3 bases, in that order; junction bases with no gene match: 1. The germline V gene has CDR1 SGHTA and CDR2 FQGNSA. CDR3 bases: TGTGCCAGCAGCTTAGCGGCGGGAGGCTACAATGAGCAGTTCTTC. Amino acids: CASSLAAGGYNEQFF.

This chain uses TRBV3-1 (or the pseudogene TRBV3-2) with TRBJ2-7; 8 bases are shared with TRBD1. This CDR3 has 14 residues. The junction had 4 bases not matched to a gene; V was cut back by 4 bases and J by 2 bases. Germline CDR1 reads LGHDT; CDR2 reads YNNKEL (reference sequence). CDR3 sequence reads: CASSPTGEAYEQYF. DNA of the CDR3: TGTGCCAGCAGCCCGACAGGGGAGGCCTACGAGCAGTACTTC.

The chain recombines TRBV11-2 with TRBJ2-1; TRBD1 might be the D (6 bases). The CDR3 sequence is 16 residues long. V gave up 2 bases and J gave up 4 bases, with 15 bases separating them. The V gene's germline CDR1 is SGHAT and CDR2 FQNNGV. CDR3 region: CASSLRIGTLYNEQFF. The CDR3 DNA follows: TGTGCCAGCAGCTTACGCATCGGGACATTGTACAATGAGCAGTTCTTC.

CDR3 sequence reads: CATSRDRDRTEKLFF. CDR3 in DNA: TGTGCCACCAGCAGAGATAGGGACCGAACTGAAAAACTGTTTTTT. The chain employs TRBV15 and TRBJ1-4; perhaps TRBD1 as D (5 bases). This CDR3 spans 15 amino acids. Germline CDR1 reads LNHNV; CDR2 reads YYDKDF (reference sequence). Trimming stripped 0 bases from V and 7 bases from J, with 12 bases between.